A single sample is the source of the 31 T cell receptor beta chains below, sequenced in a study of circulating and synovial CD4+ cells in juvenile arthritis. Measured with immunoSEQ multiplex PCR; TCRdb has only the in-frame clones, and not every one. This table has about 36,000 clones, just under 95% appearing once. The sequencing sample was made of CD4+ T cells from blood. These receptors were collected from a human donor with juvenile idiopathic arthritis.

CDR3 sequence: CASSEGGRGKGQPQHF. In DNA, the CDR3 is TGTGCCAGCAGTGAAGGGGGCAGGGGAAAGGGTCAGCCCCAGCATTTT. The rearrangement uses TRBV6-1 and TRBJ1-5; maybe TRBD1 (6 bases). Germline CDR1 is MNHNS and CDR2 is SASEGT. This CDR3 spans 16 amino acids. With 1 base removed from V and 6 bases from J, the gap between germline ends came to 16 bases.

J is TRBJ1-2 and V is TRBV29-1; possible D gene TRBD1, 5 bases. V lost 2 bases to trimming and J lost 8 bases, with 12 bases between them. The V gene's germline CDR1 is SQVTM and CDR2 ANQGSEA. The CDR3 extends over 12 amino acids. The CDR3: CSVERGGEGYTF. The DNA for the CDR3 is TGCAGCGTTGAAAGGGGAGGGGAAGGCTACACCTTC.

The V gene is TRBV5-1, the J gene TRBJ2-3; D ambiguous. The CDR3 is 14 amino acids. Deletions cut 0 bases from V and 2 bases from J, with 7 bases between. Per the germline V gene, CDR1 is SGHRS and CDR2 is YFSETQ. The CDR3 DNA sequence: TGCGCCAGCAGCTTGGTATTCTACACAGATACGCAGTATTTT. This sequence encodes CASSLVFYTDTQYF.

The chain employs TRBV5-1 and TRBJ1-1; 10 bases agree with TRBD1. In germline, CDR1 is SGHRS, CDR2 YFSETQ. V was clipped by 1 base and J by 4 bases; unmatched bases: 4. This CDR3 has 15 amino acids. CDR3 loop: CASSLRQGAGTEAFF. CDR3 nucleotides: TGCGCCAGCAGCTTGAGACAGGGGGCGGGCACTGAAGCTTTCTTT.

The chain employs TRBV5-1 and TRBJ2-2, with D hard to call. The CDR3 loop spans 14 amino acids. V dropped 3 bases and J dropped 7 bases, with 13 bases sitting between them. The germline V gene encodes CDR1 SGHRS and CDR2 YFSETQ. The CDR3: CASSSISVNGELFF. The CDR3 DNA follows: TGCGCCAGCAGCTCCATCTCGGTAAACGGGGAGCTGTTTTTT.

The chain combines TRBV18 with TRBJ1-2; D call uncertain. Looked up from germline, CDR1 is KGHSH and CDR2 is LQKENI. This CDR3 comprises 13 residues. The ends were cut back, 1 base at V and 6 bases at J, with 9 bases in the middle. The CDR3 is CASSPQGEDGYTF. For the CDR3, the DNA is TGTGCCAGCTCACCACAGGGAGAAGATGGCTACACCTTC.

Only one count was recorded for this clone. V is TRBV14 and J is TRBJ1-1; perhaps TRBD1 as D (5 bases). Per the germline V gene, CDR1 is SGHDN and CDR2 is FVKESK. The germline V and J ends were trimmed by 4 bases and 10 bases, with 16 bases remaining between them. CDR3 size: 13 residues. CDR3 bases: TGTGCCAGCAGCCGGCCGGGGGGTATCGGAGCTTTCTTT. Its protein is CASSRPGGIGAFF.

The chain's CDR3 is CAIGVRDRDEDEQFF. In DNA form, the CDR3 reads TGTGCCATCGGGGTCCGGGACAGGGACGAAGATGAGCAGTTCTTC. The gene calls are TRBV10-3 and TRBJ2-1; TRBD1 matches 9 bases. The CDR3 is 15 amino acids. Trimming cost V 8 bases and J 8 bases; bases outside gene matches: 13. CDR1 ENHRY and CDR2 SYGVKD come from the germline V gene.

The V call is TRBV19, the J call TRBJ1-2; possibly TRBD1 for D (5 bases). The germline CDR1 and CDR2 sequences are LNHDA and SQIVND (reference sequence). The CDR3 has 14 amino acids. V lost 5 bases and J lost 1, with 11 bases in between. The CDR3 loop is CASSSNRNNYGYTF. In DNA form, the CDR3 reads TGTGCCAGTAGTTCCAACAGGAATAACTATGGCTACACCTTC.

This rearrangement joins TRBV4-2 to TRBJ2-3, with 7 positions matching TRBD1. J lost 3 bases, V lost 5 bases, and 2 bases had no gene match. Per the germline V gene, CDR1 is LGHNA and CDR2 is YNFKEQ. This CDR3 region has 13 residues. CDR3 in DNA: TGTGCCAGCAGCGACAGGGAGACAGATACGCAGTATTTT. As protein: CASSDRETDTQYF.

The chain carries TRBV25-1 and TRBJ1-2; D remains unclear. CDR3 length: 15 residues. V gave up 4 bases and J gave up 3 bases, with 15 bases separating them. CDR1 and CDR2 (germline): MGHDK, SYGVNS. CDR3 loop: CASSASLRTHYGYTF. In DNA form, the CDR3 reads TGTGCCAGCAGTGCATCCTTGCGTACCCACTATGGCTACACCTTC.

V usage is TRBV5-4 and J usage is TRBJ2-2; tentative D call: TRBD1 (6 bases). V dropped 6 bases and J dropped 1 base, with 7 bases sitting between them. The CDR3 sequence is 13 residues long. Germline CDR1 SGHNT, CDR2 YYREEE (reference sequence). CDR3 nucleotide sequence: TGTGCCAGCATGGGACAGAACACCGGGGAGCTGTTTTTT. Translating gives CASMGQNTGELFF.

As for this clone: Other DNA sequences within the sample encode an identical CDR3. The rearrangement joins TRBV2 to TRBJ1-6; a weak D match, TRBD1 (6 bases). Trimming took 4 bases from V and 6 from J, leaving 13 bases between them. The germline V gene has CDR1 SNHLY and CDR2 FYNNEI. CDR3 size: 15 residues. CDR3 sequence (DNA): TGTGCCAGCAGTGGACAGGACAGCACTAATTCACCCCTCCACTTT. Its protein is CASSGQDSTNSPLHF.

The CDR3 DNA reads TGTGCCAGCAGCTCTCGACAGGCTAGCTCCTATAATTCACCCCTCCACTTT. The encoded protein is CASSSRQASSYNSPLHF. The chain joins TRBV7-2 to TRBJ1-6; the D gene is possibly TRBD1 (6 bases). This CDR3 is 17 amino acids long. The V end was cut by 4 bases, the J end by 0 bases, with 13 bases between. The germline gives CDR1 SGHTA, CDR2 FQGNSA.

J is TRBJ2-7 and V is TRBV7-7; the D gene is possibly TRBD1 (6 bases). Germline lookup yields CDR1 SSHAT and CDR2 FNYEAQ (reference sequence). The CDR3 spans 13 residues. The V end was cut by 2 bases, the J end by 5 bases, with 10 bases between. Here the CDR3 reads CASSLLNRDEQYF. For the CDR3, the DNA is TGTGCCAGCAGCTTACTGAACAGGGACGAGCAGTACTTC.

The gene calls are TRBV9 and TRBJ1-2; D is possibly TRBD1 (5 bases). The CDR3 contains 15 residues. V gave up 4 bases and J gave up 2 bases, with 15 bases separating them. Germline V gene data show CDR1 as SGDLS and CDR2 as YYNGEE. The CDR3 bases are TGTGCCAGCAGCCCCCGTTACAGGAACAACTATGGCTACACCTTC. As protein: CASSPRYRNNYGYTF.

The CDR3 spells CSVGTGSSQDQPQHF. In DNA form, the CDR3 reads TGCAGCGTTGGGACAGGATCCAGCCAGGATCAGCCCCAGCATTTT. This chain links TRBV29-1 with TRBJ1-5; 7 bases are a match to TRBD1. J lost 5 bases, V lost 4 bases, and 11 bases had no gene match. There are 15 residues in the CDR3. The germline V gene encodes CDR1 SQVTM and CDR2 ANQGSEA.

This clone was detected a few times. This rearrangement joins TRBV7-2 to TRBJ2-7; D is perhaps TRBD2 (6 bases). The CDR3 consists of 14 residues. Trimming took 3 bases from V and 0 from J, leaving 9 bases between them. CDR1 is SGHTA, CDR2 FQGNSA, per germline. CDR3 sequence (DNA): TGTGCCAGCAGCTTTACCGGGAGCTCCTACGAGCAGTACTTC. This sequence encodes CASSFTGSSYEQYF.

The CDR3 sequence is CASSLATGGNTIYF. The CDR3 bases are TGTGCCAGCAGCTTAGCCACAGGGGGAAACACCATATATTTT. The genes are TRBV7-2 and TRBJ1-3; D may be TRBD1 (6 bases). Deletions cut 0 bases from V and 4 bases from J, with 7 bases between. The CDR3 sequence is 14 residues long. CDR1 and CDR2 from the germline V gene are SGHTA and FQGNSA.

The V call is TRBV2, the J call TRBJ2-3, with a weak D call TRBD2 (6 bases). V lost 6 bases, J lost 0 bases, and 7 bases lay in between. CDR1 is SNHLY and CDR2 is FYNNEI in the germline V gene. CDR3 length equals 13 residues. The CDR3 sequence: CASRGTSTDTQYF. The CDR3 bases are TGTGCCAGCAGGGGGACTAGCACAGATACGCAGTATTTT.

The chain recombines TRBV11-3 with TRBJ2-3, with 8 bases matching TRBD2. Germline lookup yields CDR1 SGHNT and CDR2 YENEEA. Trimming took 4 bases from V and 2 from J; bases not matched to a gene: 5. The CDR3 covers 15 residues. The CDR3 here is CASSSSGGHTDTQYF. The DNA for the CDR3 is TGTGCCAGCAGCTCGAGCGGGGGTCACACAGATACGCAGTATTTT.

This chain joins TRBV4-1 and TRBJ1-4, with TRBD1 matching over 7 bases. With 4 bases clipped from V and 2 bases from J, the junction kept 4 bases outside the gene matches. The CDR3 covers 15 residues. Looked up from germline, CDR1 is MGHRA and CDR2 is YSYEKL. CDR3 residues: CASSRTGQTNEKLFF. The CDR3 bases are TGCGCCAGCAGCCGGACGGGACAGACTAATGAAAAACTGTTTTTT.

CDR3 protein: CASSKPGQITYEQYF. The CDR3 DNA reads TGTGCCAGCAGCAAGCCGGGACAGATAACCTACGAGCAGTACTTC. This rearrangement joins TRBV7-9 to TRBJ2-7; 7 nucleotides line up with TRBD1. Germline trimming cut 5 bases from V and 2 bases from J; bases unmatched to any gene: 9. The germline gives CDR1 SEHNR, CDR2 FQNEAQ (reference sequence). The CDR3 consists of 15 residues. Full variable domain (missing parts from reference TRBV7-9 and TRBJ2-7): DTGVSQNPRHKITKRGQNVTFRCDPISEHNRLYWYRQTLGQGPEFLTYFQNEAQLEKSRLLSDRFSAERPKGSFSTLEIQRTEQGDSAMYLCASSKPGQITYEQYFGPGTRLTVT.

The chain combines TRBV7-9 with TRBJ1-1, with a tentative D call TRBD1 (6 bases). Trimming shortened V by 1 base and J by 1 base, and 22 bases separated the two germline ends. The CDR3 spans 19 residues. Germline CDR1 SEHNR, CDR2 FQNEAQ (reference sequence). Here the CDR3 reads CASSLEVGGYRVGNTEAFF. DNA of the CDR3: TGTGCCAGCAGCTTAGAGGTCGGGGGGTACAGGGTCGGGAACACTGAAGCTTTCTTT. The whole variable domain, remainder taken from reference TRBV7-9 and TRBJ1-1, is DTGVSQNPRHKITKRGQNVTFRCDPISEHNRLYWYRQTLGQGPEFLTYFQNEAQLEKSRLLSDRFSAERPKGSFSTLEIQRTEQGDSAMYLCASSLEVGGYRVGNTEAFFGQGTRLTVV.

This clone has only one observation. The chain carries TRBV27 and TRBJ1-4, with TRBD1 matching over 11 bases. J lost 8 bases, V lost 5 bases, and 16 bases had no gene match. Germline V CDR1 and CDR2: MNHEY, SMNVEV (reference sequence). The CDR3 length is 18 residues. CDR3 in amino acids: CASSRASGTGGGIEKLFF. CDR3 in DNA: TGTGCCAGCAGTAGAGCTTCCGGGACAGGGGGTGGAATAGAAAAACTGTTTTTT.

This chain uses TRBV7-9 with TRBJ2-5; 10 bases are a match to TRBD1. Trimming took 5 bases from V and 3 from J; bases not matched to a gene: 9. CDR3 size: 16 residues. Germline-derived CDR1 and CDR2 are SEHNR and FQNEAQ (reference sequence). In DNA, the CDR3 is TGTGCCAGCAGCAGACAGGGGGCGAGAGTGGAAGAGACCCAGTACTTC. It yields the protein CASSRQGARVEETQYF.

The chain couples TRBV9 to TRBJ1-2; no firm D call. CDR1 and CDR2 (germline): SGDLS, YYNGEE. CDR3 size: 13 residues. Trimming removed 4 bases at V and 4 bases at J, with 11 bases between. The DNA of the CDR3 is TGTGCCAGCAGCCCGGCGGTCGCCTATGGCTACACCTTC. Amino acid sequence: CASSPAVAYGYTF.

This chain links TRBV5-5 with TRBJ2-7; 11 positions match TRBD2. V shed 4 bases, J shed 2 bases, and the junction held 8 bases outside the gene matches. CDR1 SGHKS and CDR2 YYEKEE come from the germline V gene (reference sequence). The length of the CDR3 is 16 residues. The CDR3 region is CASSPALAGGPYEQYF. The DNA for the CDR3 is TGTGCCAGCAGCCCAGCCCTAGCGGGGGGACCCTACGAGCAGTACTTC.

The gene calls are TRBV14 and TRBJ2-3, with a weak D call TRBD2 (6 bases). Between the trimmed V and J ends, which lost 0 bases and 7 bases, there was a span of 11 bases. The length of the CDR3 is 14 residues. Germline values: CDR1 SGHDN, CDR2 FVKESK. CDR3 region: CASSQDLGLNTQYF. The CDR3 region has the DNA TGTGCCAGCAGCCAAGATCTTGGACTAAATACGCAGTATTTT.

This clone was found once. V usage is TRBV6-6 and J usage is TRBJ1-4, with D maybe TRBD1 (5 bases). CDR3 length equals 14 residues. Trimming shortened V by 6 bases and J by 5 bases, and 13 bases separated the two germline ends. Germline V gene sequence: CDR1 MNHNY, CDR2 SVGAGI (reference sequence). CDR3 amino acids: CASRPAGLNEKLFF. In DNA, the CDR3 is TGTGCCAGCAGGCCGGCGGGGCTAAATGAAAAACTGTTTTTT.

The chain has TRBV7-3 and TRBJ2-3; TRBD2 is a possible D gene (6 bases). V was clipped by 5 bases and J by 7 bases, with 25 bases between them. The CDR3 contains 17 residues. CDR1 SGHTA and CDR2 FQGTGA come from the germline V gene. The CDR3 here is CASSIRPGLLLTNTQYF. CDR3 nucleotide sequence: TGTGCCAGCAGCATTCGACCGGGACTCCTCCTTACAAATACGCAGTATTTT.